These 10 T cell receptor beta chains were all obtained from the same sample, sequenced in a study of blood T cell repertoires in COVID-19. The repertoire was sequenced with immunoSEQ multiplex PCR; TCRdb's copy has only in-frame clones and lacks some. Of a few hundred thousand clones listed, approximately 85% are singletons. Sample: PBMCs or T cells enriched from blood (not recorded which). The receptor set was obtained from a woman aged 25-40 years who had recovered from COVID-19.

J is TRBJ2-7 and V is TRBV6-5, with D hard to call. Looked up from germline, CDR1 is MNHEY and CDR2 is SVGAGI. Trimming took 0 bases from V and 1 from J, leaving 7 bases between them. CDR3 length: 14 residues. The CDR3 here is CASSYSGVSYEQYF. The CDR3 DNA reads TGTGCCAGCAGTTACTCGGGCGTATCCTACGAGCAGTACTTC.

This chain uses TRBV28 with TRBJ1-3, with D perhaps matching TRBD1 (6 bases). This CDR3 contains 15 residues. The germline V and J ends were trimmed by 4 bases and 4 bases, with 14 bases remaining between them. The germline CDR1 and CDR2 sequences are MDHEN and SYDVKM. CDR3 in DNA: TGTGCCAGCAGTTCACGGGGGGGCGCGGGAAACACCATATATTTT. Protein product: CASSSRGGAGNTIYF.

This chain links TRBV21-1 with TRBJ2-2; the DNA was not compared with TRBD2, the D call given in the table. TRBV21-1 is a known pseudogene. The CDR3 consists of 19 residues. The CDR3 DNA is TGTGCCAGCAGCAAAATCGGACTAGCCGATTGTGCGAACACCGGGGAGCTGTTTTTT. Amino acid sequence: CASSKIGLADCANTGELFF.

The V and J genes are TRBV3-1 (or the pseudogene TRBV3-2) and TRBJ2-3, with a possible D match to TRBD1 (7 bases). Germline V gene data show CDR1 as LGHDT and CDR2 as YNNKEL (reference sequence). The V and J ends lost 0 bases and 2 bases respectively, with 24 bases between them. The CDR3 is 20 residues long. CDR3 loop: CASSQESRLRGADVTDTQYF. CDR3 DNA: TGTGCCAGCAGCCAAGAGTCCCGCCTCAGGGGGGCGGACGTCACAGATACGCAGTATTTT.

The rearrangement links TRBV5-4 to TRBJ2-5; D may be TRBD1 (6 bases). The ends were cut back, 4 bases at V and 4 bases at J, with 17 bases in the middle. The length of the CDR3 is 15 residues. CDR1 SGHNT and CDR2 YYREEE come from the germline V gene (reference sequence). The DNA of the CDR3 is TGTGCCAGCAGCCCCGGTGGTATGACAGGAGAGACCCAGTACTTC. Translation gives CASSPGGMTGETQYF.

The J gene is TRBJ2-5, the V gene TRBV9; tentatively, D is TRBD1 (5 bases). Germline V CDR1 and CDR2: SGDLS, YYNGEE. The CDR3 has 12 amino acids. V lost 3 bases to trimming and J lost 7 bases, with 10 bases between them. The CDR3 region is CASSGTRGTQYF. CDR3 nucleotides: TGTGCCAGCAGCGGGACACGAGGGACCCAGTACTTC.

This chain links TRBV5-6 with TRBJ2-5; D perhaps matches TRBD2 (6 bases). CDR3 length: 14 residues. In germline, CDR1 is SGHDT, CDR2 YYEEEE. V lost 5 bases and J 6 bases, leaving 17 bases between the germline ends. The CDR3 is CASRGTSDVQTQYF. DNA of the CDR3: TGTGCCAGCAGAGGGACTTCGGACGTTCAGACCCAGTACTTC.

This sequence joins TRBV19 and TRBJ1-2; D is unresolved. The ends were cut back, 4 bases at V and 4 bases at J, with 10 bases in the middle. Germline V gene lookup returns CDR1 LNHDA and CDR2 SQIVND (reference sequence). CDR3 length: 13 residues. The CDR3 loop is CASSREAVYGYTF. The CDR3, as DNA: TGTGCCAGTAGTAGAGAGGCTGTCTATGGCTACACCTTC.

The chain links TRBV5-1 to TRBJ1-6; TRBD1 is a possible D gene (5 bases). This CDR3 spans 16 amino acids. Germline CDR1 SGHRS, CDR2 YFSETQ. V shed 4 bases and J shed 5 bases, with 16 bases lying between them. As DNA, the CDR3 is TGCGCCAGCAGCCCCGAAACGGGGGGGGATAATTCACCCCTCCACTTT. The encoded protein is CASSPETGGDNSPLHF.

This clone was seen a single time. The chain carries TRBV5-1 and TRBJ2-1; 10 positions match TRBD2. The V segment lost 4 bases and the J segment 7 bases; nucleotides outside the gene matches: 5. Looked up from germline, CDR1 is SGHRS and CDR2 is YFSETQ. This CDR3 is 14 amino acids long. CDR3 residues: CASSTGLASNEQFF. DNA of the CDR3: TGCGCCAGCAGCACGGGACTAGCGAGTAATGAGCAGTTCTTC.